This T cell receptor beta chain emerged from a study of monozygotic twins with cystic fibrosis (dated by TCRdb to the early 2020s). Regarding the study in general: Barcoded libraries were prepared with roughly 15 PCR cycles from around 3 micrograms of fragmented DNA. To gauge how much genetics shapes V and J gene usage, the researchers compared TCR beta repertoires both within and across 16 monozygotic twin pairs who have cystic fibrosis. Ten female and six male twin pairs, aged about 2.0 to 36.4 years (median roughly 8.4 years) and mostly children and adolescents, were included in the cohort. Twins were ranked among around 1,000 cohort participants for weight-for-height and FEVPerc (FEV1 disease centile) at the day of blood sampling. Data for three of the twin pairs had already been reported earlier in a different context. Study-wide conclusions, independent of this receptor: Simpson clonality was generally low (median about 0.009), which suggests a naive-dominated repertoire, and clonality was higher in the most severely affected patients. Significantly higher nucleotide-identical clonotype sharing was observed within monozygotic CF twin pairs than between unrelated CF individuals (P = 0.000026, Mann-Whitney). No association turned up between shared CDR3 numbers and age, concordance or disease severity, and the cohort was small. The greatest similarity to the co-twin was observed for V gene usage in 13 of 16 pairs and for J usage in 8 of 16 pairs, which suggested genetic constraints.

For this chain, trimming is 5 bases at the V end and 8 bases at the J end, and the number of junction bases without a gene match is 12. The germline V gene supplies CDR1 MNHNS and CDR2 SASEGT. The cysteine opens and the phenylalanine closes a CDR3 of 15 amino acids. Solely the CDR3 DNA is kept, with 45 bases framed from the first base. Following the manufacturer's instructions, TCR beta CDR3 regions were amplified by multiplex PCR with the immunoSEQ immune profiling system. An Illumina NextSeq system was used for sequencing. The source study handled its data this way. Sequence data were processed on the immunoSEQ Analyzer platform, and clonality was computed as the square root of Simpson's index of productive rearrangements. V and J usage similarity was measured by Jensen-Shannon distance, and CDR3 generation probabilities were computed with OLGA. The immuneACCESS database (August 2020) and VDJdb (December 2020) were searched for shared CDR3 sequences. TCRdb re-hosts the immuneACCESS table, in-frame sequences only. Its copies lack some clones; in the studies checked, an unresolved V gene accounts for under half of them, and the cause for the rest is not known. That table gives V, J and clone size, and the DNA gave D and trimming. For this sample the table gives around 27,000 clones, of which 96% were detected only once. The ten most abundant clones make up 2.7% of the sample.

A remark on this clone: No cognate antigen has been identified for it. The record has no base qualities; no much larger clone is one base away.

The twin pairs came from the European Cystic Fibrosis Twin and Sibling Study Cohort, a cohort that recruited patients from approximately 160 CF clinics across 14 European countries. Both zygosity and CFTR genotype were checked in-house, and zygosity was tested with multiplex PCR across nine short tandem repeat loci. Each twin gave a peripheral blood sample, and clinical parameters were documented on that same day of blood sampling. Phenol/chloroform extraction was used to isolate genomic DNA from peripheral blood cells, and the DNA was then kept in TE buffer at 4 degrees C. The specimen was blood. Here the chain combines TRBV6-1 and TRBJ2-1; TRBD1 lines up with 7 middle nucleotides. The TCR comes from a girl aged 2-10 years with cystic fibrosis. The CDR3 region has the sequence CASSQIGTVVHEQFF. The bases read TGTGCCAGCAGTCAAATCGGGACAGTTGTCCATGAGCAGTTCTTC.